The 28 T cell receptor beta chains below come from one sample, sequenced in a study of blood T cell repertoires in COVID-19. Using immunoSEQ multiplex PCR, the repertoire was profiled, and TCRdb retains in-frame clones only, with some absent. The data show about 270,000 clones, over 85% seen once. The sequencing sample was made of PBMCs or T cells enriched from blood (not recorded which). The receptors shown here come from an older woman who had recovered from COVID-19.

The rearrangement joins TRBV10-3 to TRBJ2-1; 9 bases are shared with TRBD2. Germline CDR1 and CDR2: ENHRY and SYGVKD. V was clipped by 10 bases and J by 6 bases; unmatched bases: 4. This CDR3 is 12 amino acids long. This CDR3 is CATGLATNEQFF. The CDR3 DNA reads TGTGCCACAGGACTAGCGACCAATGAGCAGTTCTTC.

This chain links TRBV5-1 with TRBJ1-5; no definite D call. Germline CDR1 reads SGHRS; CDR2 reads YFSETQ. Trimming took 0 bases from V and 5 from J, leaving 12 bases between them. The CDR3 length is 15 residues. This CDR3 reads CASSLGSGIDQPQHF. The CDR3, as DNA: TGCGCCAGCAGCTTGGGTTCCGGGATAGATCAGCCCCAGCATTTT.

Written as DNA, the CDR3 is TGTGCCAGCAGTGAAATTTTTTCGGGGGTTACCTCCTACGAGCAGTACTTC. Encoded protein: CASSEIFSGVTSYEQYF. The chain couples TRBV2 to TRBJ2-7; D may be TRBD2 (6 bases). V was pared by 2 bases and J by 0 bases, with 17 bases between. CDR3 size: 17 residues. Germline V gene lookup returns CDR1 SNHLY and CDR2 FYNNEI.

In this sample, this clone turned up a few times. The rearrangement links TRBV7-9 to TRBJ1-6, with D tentatively TRBD1 (5 bases). CDR1 and CDR2 from the germline V gene are SEHNR and FQNEAQ (reference sequence). Trimming left V 5 bases short and J 7 bases short, with 12 bases between. This CDR3 spans 14 amino acids. CDR3 residues: CASSGDFTNSPLHF. The CDR3 DNA reads TGTGCCAGCAGCGGGGACTTTACAAATTCACCCCTCCACTTT. Combining the CDR3 with reference TRBV7-9 and TRBJ1-6 gives the whole variable domain DTGVSQNPRHKITKRGQNVTFRCDPISEHNRLYWYRQTLGQGPEFLTYFQNEAQLEKSRLLSDRFSAERPKGSFSTLEIQRTEQGDSAMYLCASSGDFTNSPLHFGNGTRLTVT.

The chain joins TRBV6-5 to TRBJ2-1, with 11 nucleotides matching TRBD2. The germline V gene has CDR1 MNHEY and CDR2 SVGAGI. The J segment lost 7 bases and the V segment lost 6 bases, leaving 8 bases of the junction unmatched. The CDR3 totals 15 residues. Written as DNA, the CDR3 is TGTGCCAGCAGCCGCACTAGCGGGAGTCAGAATGAGCAGTTCTTC. This translates into CASSRTSGSQNEQFF.

A few counts support this clone. The gene calls are TRBV9 and TRBJ2-1, with 8 bases matching TRBD1. V shed 3 bases, J shed 5 bases, and the junction held 7 bases outside the gene matches. Germline loops: CDR1 SGDLS, CDR2 YYNGEE. This CDR3 has 15 residues. CDR3 amino acids: CASSAWTGTHNEQFF. The CDR3 DNA sequence: TGTGCCAGCAGCGCCTGGACAGGGACACACAATGAGCAGTTCTTC. The full variable domain, with the rest looked up from reference TRBV9 and TRBJ2-1, is DSGVTQTPKHLITATGQRVTLRCSPRSGDLSVYWYQQSLDQGLQFLIQYYNGEERAKGNILERFSAQQFPDLHSELNLSSLELGDSALYFCASSAWTGTHNEQFFGPGTRLTVL.

The rearrangement links TRBV15 to TRBJ2-5; 7 positions match TRBD2. The CDR3 is 13 amino acids. Losses at the gene ends were 5 bases for V and 5 bases for J; bases not matched to a gene: 5. Germline assignment: CDR1 LNHNV and CDR2 YYDKDF (reference sequence). The CDR3 nucleotides read TGTGCCACCAGCGCCCTCGGGGGGGAGACCCAGTACTTC. Encoded protein: CATSALGGETQYF.

V is TRBV5-6 and J is TRBJ1-2; D possibly corresponds to TRBD1 (5 bases). V was clipped by 6 bases and J by 5 bases, with 20 bases between them. Per the germline V gene, CDR1 is SGHDT and CDR2 is YYEEEE. The CDR3 has 15 residues. The CDR3 region is CASTIIRAGIYGYTF. The CDR3 nucleotides read TGTGCCAGCACCATAATCAGGGCAGGGATTTATGGCTACACCTTC.

This clone was counted between two and nine times. The chain employs TRBV24-1 and TRBJ2-3; D not resolved. Trimming stripped 0 bases from V and 2 bases from J, with 8 bases between. The CDR3 extends over 15 amino acids. Germline V gene lookup returns CDR1 KGHDR and CDR2 SFDVKD. The CDR3 DNA sequence: TGTGCCACCAGTGATTTGGAGGCTTCCACAGATACGCAGTATTTT. It specifies CATSDLEASTDTQYF.

V gene TRBV28 combines with J gene TRBJ2-5; D unclear. Trimming pared 1 base from V and 2 bases from J, leaving 8 bases between. In germline, CDR1 is MDHEN, CDR2 SYDVKM. The CDR3 has 14 residues. CDR3 loop: CASSLLTAQETQYF. CDR3 coding DNA: TGTGCCAGCAGTTTATTAACAGCACAAGAGACCCAGTACTTC.

The chain carries TRBV30 and TRBJ1-1; TRBD1 matches 7 bases. CDR1 GTSNPN and CDR2 SVGIG come from the germline V gene (reference sequence). The CDR3 extends over 15 amino acids. V shed 0 bases and J 5 bases; nucleotides not matched to a gene: 9. CDR3 sequence (DNA): TGTGCCTGGAGTGTAGGGGGCAGCGCCAGTACTGAAGCTTTCTTT. Its protein product is CAWSVGGSASTEAFF.

This chain links TRBV2 with TRBJ2-7, with 7 bases aligning to TRBD1. This CDR3 spans 13 amino acids. The germline CDR1 and CDR2 sequences are SNHLY and FYNNEI. Germline trimming cut 2 bases from V and 5 bases from J; bases unmatched to any gene: 3. The CDR3 spells CASSERGQHEQYF. Here the CDR3 DNA reads TGTGCCAGCAGTGAAAGGGGGCAGCACGAGCAGTACTTC. The full variable domain, its missing parts supplied by reference TRBV2 and TRBJ2-7, is EPEVTQTPSHQVTQMGQEVILRCVPISNHLYFYWYRQILGQKVEFLVSFYNNEISEKSEIFDDQFSVERPDGSNFTLKIRSTKLEDSAMYFCASSERGQHEQYFGPGTRLTVT.

This sequence joins TRBV28 and TRBJ1-1; the D is unclear. In germline, CDR1 is MDHEN, CDR2 SYDVKM. Deletions cut 0 bases from V and 0 bases from J, with 14 bases between. The CDR3 is 17 amino acids. The CDR3 DNA is TGTGCCAGCAGTTTATGGGCGTGGGAGGAGGTGAACACTGAAGCTTTCTTT. It is translated as CASSLWAWEEVNTEAFF.

This sequence joins TRBV10-3 and TRBJ2-1; 15 positions match TRBD2. This CDR3 region has 17 residues. With V trimmed by 11 bases and J by 1 base, 9 bases remained unmatched. Germline V gene data show CDR1 as ENHRY and CDR2 as SYGVKD. This chain's CDR3 is CAASGTSGRKSYNEQFF. The CDR3 DNA reads TGTGCCGCTTCCGGGACTAGCGGGAGGAAATCCTACAATGAGCAGTTCTTC.

The chain employs TRBV27 and TRBJ2-2, with 11 bases matching TRBD2. The germline gives CDR1 MNHEY, CDR2 SMNVEV (reference sequence). This CDR3 comprises 16 residues. V was pared by 5 bases and J by 7 bases, with 9 bases of the junction left unmatched. The chain's CDR3 is CASSTLAGGPVGELFF. The CDR3 DNA sequence: TGTGCCAGCAGTACGTTAGCGGGAGGGCCCGTCGGGGAGCTGTTTTTT.

Only one count was recorded for this clone. The CDR3 here is CATRRGVPTDEQYF. For the CDR3, the DNA is TGTGCCACCCGACGAGGCGTCCCTACCGACGAGCAGTACTTC. The rearrangement uses TRBV2 and TRBJ2-7, with D uncertain. The CDR3 is 14 residues long. Trimming took off 10 bases at V and 5 bases at J, with 21 bases between the two ends. CDR1 and CDR2 (germline): SNHLY, FYNNEI.

The J gene is TRBJ2-1, the V gene TRBV6-1; 15 nucleotides align to TRBD2. With V trimmed by 1 base and J by 8 bases, 6 bases remained unmatched. The germline gives CDR1 MNHNS, CDR2 SASEGT. The CDR3 has 17 residues. CDR3 in amino acids: CASSEGTSGRGYYEQFF. Here the CDR3 DNA reads TGTGCCAGCAGTGAAGGGACTAGCGGGAGGGGGTACTATGAGCAGTTCTTC.

The genes are TRBV6-5 and TRBJ2-2, with D hard to call. Per the germline V gene, CDR1 is MNHEY and CDR2 is SVGAGI. Trimming shortened V by 1 base and J by 6 bases, and 12 bases separated the two germline ends. The CDR3 covers 15 residues. The CDR3 bases are TGTGCCAGCAGTTACTATGATAGTCGCTCCGGGGAGCTGTTTTTT. It encodes CASSYYDSRSGELFF.

The chain is built from TRBV11-2 and TRBJ1-6, with 8 nucleotides matching TRBD1. V shed 2 bases and J 0 bases; nucleotides not matched to a gene: 3. This CDR3 comprises 17 residues. Germline loops: CDR1 SGHAT, CDR2 FQNNGV. CDR3 residues: CASSLRDRSSYNSPLHF. CDR3 DNA: TGTGCCAGCAGCTTACGGGACAGGAGCTCCTATAATTCACCCCTCCACTTT.

This sequence joins TRBV2 and TRBJ1-5; 8 nucleotides align to TRBD1. V trimming: 8 bases; J trimming: 6 bases; junction bases outside the gene matches: 6. Germline CDR1 and CDR2: SNHLY and FYNNEI. The CDR3 extends over 13 amino acids. CDR3 amino acids: CASGGTGGQPQHF. The DNA for the CDR3 is TGTGCCAGCGGAGGGACAGGAGGTCAGCCCCAGCATTTT.

The V and J genes are TRBV5-6 and TRBJ2-7, with a tentative D call TRBD2 (6 bases). CDR3 length equals 16 residues. Trimming stripped 3 bases from V and 12 bases from J, with 28 bases between. The V gene's germline CDR1 is SGHDT and CDR2 YYEEEE. The CDR3 loop is CASSWGPGGGAFMGYF. The DNA for the CDR3 is TGTGCCAGCAGCTGGGGCCCCGGTGGAGGGGCCTTTATGGGGTACTTC.

The gene calls are TRBV2 and TRBJ2-7; D unclear. There are 13 residues in the CDR3. The germline gives CDR1 SNHLY, CDR2 FYNNEI. Trimming shortened V by 2 bases and J by 0 bases, and 5 bases separated the two germline ends. DNA for the CDR3: TGTGCCAGCAGTGAACAGCGCTCCTACGAGCAGTACTTC. Protein sequence: CASSEQRSYEQYF.

The chain employs TRBV28 and TRBJ2-6, with a possible D match to TRBD1 (6 bases). Looked up from germline, CDR1 is MDHEN and CDR2 is SYDVKM. The CDR3 is 16 residues long. Trimming left V 6 bases short and J 0 bases short, with 12 bases between. CDR3 DNA sequence: TGTGCCAGCAGACAGGGTGGAAACTCTGGGGCCAACGTCCTGACTTTC. Protein: CASRQGGNSGANVLTF.

V gene TRBV5-1 combines with J gene TRBJ2-1, with D possibly matching TRBD2 (5 bases). The CDR3 is 15 residues long. Germline V gene data show CDR1 as SGHRS and CDR2 as YFSETQ. The V end lost 2 bases, the J end lost 6 bases, and 15 bases lay between the germline ends. CDR3 coding DNA: TGCGCCAGCAGCTTACGAGGGATCGGCAGCAATGAGCAGTTCTTC. Protein product: CASSLRGIGSNEQFF.

V usage is TRBV3-1 (or the pseudogene TRBV3-2) and J usage is TRBJ2-3; no reliable D call. The germline V gene encodes CDR1 LGHDT and CDR2 YNNKEL (reference sequence). Trimming took off 1 base at V and 2 bases at J, with 4 bases between the two ends. The CDR3 is 13 residues long. In DNA form, the CDR3 reads TGTGCCAGCAGCCAAGGGCACACAGATACGCAGTATTTT. It specifies CASSQGHTDTQYF.

This clone was recorded a few times. This chain uses TRBV5-5 with TRBJ1-2; 7 positions match TRBD1. The CDR3 has 14 amino acids. Germline V gene sequence: CDR1 SGHKS, CDR2 YYEKEE (reference sequence). The junction had 7 bases not matched to a gene; V was cut back by 7 bases and J by 1 base. The CDR3 DNA reads TGTGCCAGCGGGACAGAAGTTTTTAACTATGGCTACACCTTC. Its translation is CASGTEVFNYGYTF.

This clone showed up just once. The CDR3 coding sequence is TGTGCCAGCAGCCAAGATCTAGCGGGCTACCAAGATGTGACCCAGTACTTC. Its protein is CASSQDLAGYQDVTQYF. The chain is built from TRBV3-1 (or the pseudogene TRBV3-2) and TRBJ2-5; 8 bases are shared with TRBD2. The CDR3 totals 17 residues. Germline CDR1 and CDR2: LGHDT and YNNKEL (reference sequence). V shed 0 bases and J 7 bases; nucleotides not matched to a gene: 13.

This clone was observed a handful of times. The chain uses TRBV19 and TRBJ1-1; a weak D match, TRBD1 (6 bases). V was trimmed by 1 base and J by 5 bases, leaving 14 bases between them. Germline V gene data show CDR1 as LNHDA and CDR2 as SQIVND (reference sequence). The CDR3 is 15 amino acids. This CDR3 reads CASSIGGGRWTEAFF. The CDR3 region has the DNA TGTGCCAGTAGTATAGGGGGGGGCAGGTGGACTGAAGCTTTCTTT. Supplemented by reference TRBV19 and TRBJ1-1, the full variable domain reads DGGITQSPKYLFRKEGQNVTLSCEQNLNHDAMYWYRQDPGQGLRLIYYSQIVNDFQKGDIAEGYSVSREKKESFPLTVTSAQKNPTAFYLCASSIGGGRWTEAFFGQGTRLTVV.